This record covers a single T cell receptor beta chain. Profiling relied on immunoSEQ multiplex PCR, and the TCRdb table lists in-frame clones only, not all of them. Of 120,000 or so clones in the sample, 89% were seen once. V trimming: 6 bases; J trimming: 7 bases; junction bases outside the gene matches: 8. The CDR3 spans 14 residues. Germline V gives CDR1 MNHEY, CDR2 SVGAGI. The sample comes from a study of OX40 agonist ivuxolimab in advanced cancers. On the study more broadly: An agonistic anti-OX40 (CD134) antibody, ivuxolimab, was used to treat the patients.

The sequence was collected from an adult with an advanced solid tumor such as melanoma, head and neck, liver or kidney cancer. The specimen comprised CD4+ or CD8+ T cells sorted from blood, sampled in a trial of the OX40 agonist ivuxolimab. The V gene is TRBV6-5, the J gene TRBJ2-1; 8 bases are a match to TRBD2. CDR3: CASSQDSSGNEQFF. DNA of the CDR3: TGTGCCAGCAGCCAAGATTCTAGCGGGAATGAGCAGTTCTTC.